These 19 T cell receptor beta chains came from one sample sequenced in a study of T cell changes during pregnancy in multiple sclerosis. The table came from immunoSEQ multiplex PCR; TCRdb's copy has only in-frame clones and leaves some out. The table shows 61,000 or so clones, with roughly 95% occurring only once. The sample was CD4+ T cells from peripheral blood mononuclear cells, taken before pregnancy. The receptors shown here come from a female donor with multiple sclerosis, enrolled in a pregnancy study.

This chain joins TRBV4-1 and TRBJ2-1, with TRBD1 matching over 8 bases. With V trimmed by 4 bases and J by 1 base, 3 bases remained unmatched. CDR3 size: 15 residues. Germline CDR1 reads MGHRA; CDR2 reads YSYEKL. The CDR3 nucleotides read TGCGCCAGCAGCCTCGGACAGGGTTCCTACAATGAGCAGTTCTTC. Its translation: CASSLGQGSYNEQFF.

The chain is built from TRBV5-1 and TRBJ2-2; TRBD1 aligns across 7 bases. Germline CDR1 SGHRS, CDR2 YFSETQ. CDR3 length equals 15 residues. Trimming at V came to 0 bases and at J to 1 base, leaving 0 bases not matched to a gene. CDR3 sequence (DNA): TGCGCCAGCAGCTTGGGGACAGGGAACACCGGGGAGCTGTTTTTT. It is translated as CASSLGTGNTGELFF.

V gene TRBV5-1 combines with J gene TRBJ2-3; TRBD2 might be the D (5 bases). Germline CDR1 is SGHRS and CDR2 is YFSETQ. The CDR3 is 14 amino acids. Trimming left V 0 bases short and J 0 bases short, with 5 bases between. CDR3 coding DNA: TGCGCCAGCAGCTTGGGGACTAGCACAGATACGCAGTATTTT. Translation gives CASSLGTSTDTQYF. Filled out from reference TRBV5-1 and TRBJ2-3, the complete variable domain reads KAGVTQTPRYLIKTRGQQVTLSCSPISGHRSVSWYQQTPGQGLQFLFEYFSETQRNKGNFPGRFSGRQFSNSRSEMNVSTLELGDSALYLCASSLGTSTDTQYFGPGTRLTVL.

The V gene is TRBV6-1, the J gene TRBJ1-5; D is unresolved. The CDR3 length is 13 residues. V was clipped by 1 base and J by 4 bases, with 5 bases between them. Germline V CDR1 and CDR2: MNHNS, SASEGT. CDR3 bases: TGTGCCAGCAGTGAAGGGAGTAATCAGCCCCAGCATTTT. Translating it yields CASSEGSNQPQHF.

The chain carries TRBV11-3 and TRBJ2-1; tentative D call: TRBD2 (5 bases). CDR3 size: 17 residues. The germline CDR1 and CDR2 sequences are SGHNT and YENEEA. V was pared by 0 bases and J by 0 bases, with 12 bases between. This CDR3 reads CASSLDLRGSSYNEQFF. In nucleotides, the CDR3 is TGTGCCAGCAGCTTAGATTTAAGAGGGAGCTCCTACAATGAGCAGTTCTTC.

The rearrangement uses TRBV19 and TRBJ2-3, with 11 bases fitting TRBD2. V shed 2 bases, J shed 2 bases, and the junction held 6 bases outside the gene matches. Germline V CDR1 and CDR2: LNHDA, SQIVND (reference sequence). The CDR3 extends over 17 amino acids. The DNA for the CDR3 is TGTGCCAGTAGTATACTAGGGACTAGCGGAAACACAGATACGCAGTATTTT. Translated, it gives CASSILGTSGNTDTQYF.

The chain recombines TRBV18 with TRBJ2-6; 12 positions match TRBD1. J was trimmed by 3 bases and V by 1 base; bases with no gene match: 7. Per germline, CDR1 KGHSH and CDR2 LQKENI. This CDR3 is built from 19 residues. This chain's CDR3 is CASSPLPGQGARGANVLTF. The CDR3 DNA sequence: TGTGCCAGCTCACCACTCCCGGGACAGGGGGCGCGTGGGGCCAACGTCCTGACTTTC.

The chain joins TRBV19 to TRBJ2-5; possible D gene TRBD1, 5 bases. The V and J ends lost 5 bases and 4 bases respectively, with 17 bases between them. This CDR3 comprises 15 residues. Germline V gene sequence: CDR1 LNHDA, CDR2 SQIVND (reference sequence). CDR3: CASSPDQGGVETQYF. Here the CDR3 DNA reads TGTGCCAGTAGTCCCGACCAGGGTGGGGTAGAGACCCAGTACTTC.

The genes are TRBV2 and TRBJ1-3; maybe TRBD1 (6 bases). This CDR3 is built from 18 residues. Germline V CDR1 and CDR2: SNHLY, FYNNEI. The germline V and J ends were trimmed by 6 bases and 2 bases, with 23 bases remaining between them. The CDR3 nucleotides read TGTGCCAGCAGGGAGGGTAGGGGGGGGCAGCGAGCTGGAAACACCATATATTTT. Its translation is CASREGRGGQRAGNTIYF.

As DNA, the CDR3 is TGTGCCAGCAGCCGCCACGGACTAGCGGGAGGGGAGGCCAAAAACATTCAGTACTTC. Translating gives CASSRHGLAGGEAKNIQYF. V gene TRBV5-4 combines with J gene TRBJ2-4, with 15 bases that match TRBD2. CDR1 is SGHNT, CDR2 YYREEE, per germline (reference sequence). Losses at the gene ends were 4 bases for V and 1 base for J; bases not matched to a gene: 9. This CDR3 has 19 residues.

V gene TRBV16 combines with J gene TRBJ2-7, with unresolved D. CDR1 is KGHSY, CDR2 FQNENV, per germline. V lost 1 base, J lost 3 bases, and 13 bases lay in between. The CDR3 is 15 residues long. Here the CDR3 DNA reads TGTGCCAGCAGCCAATTCCGAGGCGGCTTCTACGAGCAGTACTTC. Its protein is CASSQFRGGFYEQYF.

CDR3 residues: CASSQDPGRGEQFF. CDR3 DNA sequence: TGTGCCAGCAGCCAAGATCCGGGGAGAGGTGAGCAGTTCTTC. The gene calls are TRBV4-2 and TRBJ2-1, with TRBD2 as a possible D gene (5 bases). CDR1 and CDR2 from the germline V gene are LGHNA and YNFKEQ. V dropped 0 bases and J dropped 9 bases, with 12 bases sitting between them. This CDR3 comprises 14 residues.

The chain has TRBV19 and TRBJ2-5; TRBD2 matches 12 bases. The CDR3 sequence is 14 residues long. The germline V gene encodes CDR1 LNHDA and CDR2 SQIVND (reference sequence). With V trimmed by 5 bases and J by 2 bases, 0 bases remained unmatched. The CDR3 protein is CASSGTSGQETQYF. The CDR3 region has the DNA TGTGCCAGTAGTGGGACTAGCGGGCAAGAGACCCAGTACTTC.

A remark on this clone: Sequence at one end of the junction differs from germline and may be a read error. The chain uses TRBV7-9 and TRBJ2-1; 7 positions match TRBD2. The germline CDR1 and CDR2 sequences are SEHNR and FQNEAQ (reference sequence). The CDR3 consists of 16 residues. CDR3 coding DNA: TGTGCCAGCAGCATAGCCCTTTTAGCGGGCAACAATGAGCAGTTCTTC. Translation: CASSIALLAGNNEQFF.

The V gene is TRBV25-1, the J gene TRBJ2-5, with 9 bases aligning to TRBD1. Germline CDR1 MGHDK, CDR2 SYGVNS. The CDR3 extends over 18 amino acids. Germline trimming cut 4 bases from V and 5 bases from J; bases unmatched to any gene: 17. The CDR3 coding sequence is TGTGCCAGCAGTGCACAGACAGGGGGGATTTCGCCAGGGGAGACCCAGTACTTC. Its protein product is CASSAQTGGISPGETQYF.

The chain links TRBV14 to TRBJ1-3, with 10 bases fitting TRBD1. V trimming: 3 bases; J trimming: 4 bases; junction bases outside the gene matches: 3. The CDR3 covers 15 residues. CDR1 SGHDN and CDR2 FVKESK come from the germline V gene. The CDR3, as DNA: TGTGCCAGCAGCCAGGGACAGGGGAGCGGAAACACCATATATTTT. Translating gives CASSQGQGSGNTIYF. Full variable domain (outside the CDR3, taken from reference TRBV14 and TRBJ1-3): EAGVTQFPSHSVIEKGQTVTLRCDPISGHDNLYWYRRVMGKEIKFLLHFVKESKQDESGMPNNRFLAERTGGTYSTLKVQPAELEDSGVYFCASSQGQGSGNTIYFGEGSWLTVV.

CDR3 in DNA: TGTGCCAGCAGCCAAGCCACGACAGAATACGAGCAGTACTTC. It translates to CASSQATTEYEQYF. The chain employs TRBV4-2 and TRBJ2-7, with D perhaps matching TRBD1 (5 bases). Germline CDR1 LGHNA, CDR2 YNFKEQ. With 1 base removed from V and 4 bases from J, the gap between germline ends came to 11 bases. The CDR3 runs 14 residues.

J is TRBJ2-7 and V is TRBV5-5; 7 bases line up with TRBD2. V lost 5 bases to trimming and J lost 6 bases; unmatched junction nucleotides: 5. The CDR3 totals 12 residues. Germline V gives CDR1 SGHKS, CDR2 YYEKEE (reference sequence). CDR3 sequence (DNA): TGTGCCAGCAGTCATCCGGGGGGCGAGCAGTACTTC. The encoded protein is CASSHPGGEQYF.

The V call is TRBV28, the J call TRBJ1-5, with 7 nucleotides matching TRBD1. Germline-derived CDR1 and CDR2 are MDHEN and SYDVKM. The length of the CDR3 is 16 residues. V was clipped by 6 bases and J by 0 bases; unmatched bases: 8. CDR3 protein: CASRPGGTYSNQPQHF. The CDR3 coding sequence is TGTGCCAGCAGGCCAGGGGGTACCTATAGCAATCAGCCCCAGCATTTT.